These 11 T cell receptor beta chains came from one sample sequenced in a study of blood T cell repertoires in COVID-19. Repertoires were generated with immunoSEQ multiplex PCR, while TCRdb's copy carries only in-frame clones and drops some. The data show some 95,000 clones, roughly 72% seen once. Material: peripheral blood. The receptors derive from a man in his 70s with acute or convalescent COVID-19.

The table lists this clone with a count of one. The chain recombines TRBV2 with TRBJ2-3; 8 bases match TRBD2. The CDR3 is 17 amino acids. Germline lookup yields CDR1 SNHLY and CDR2 FYNNEI. J gave up 8 bases and V 3 bases, and 16 bases lay outside the gene matches. This CDR3 is CASSDSSGGLTPGTQYF. CDR3 bases: TGTGCCAGCAGTGACAGCAGCGGGGGCCTCACCCCAGGTACGCAGTATTTT.

This clone was seen a few times. The chain links TRBV7-2 to TRBJ1-6, with D unclear. CDR1 and CDR2 (germline): SGHTA, FQGNSA. Trimming pared 1 base from V and 4 bases from J, leaving 5 bases between. The CDR3 has 14 amino acids. The CDR3 loop is CASSLDGYNSPLHF. The CDR3 nucleotides are TGTGCCAGCAGCTTAGACGGGTATAATTCACCCCTCCACTTT.

At least ten counts were recorded for this clone. The gene calls are TRBV7-9 and TRBJ1-3; TRBD1 might be the D (6 bases). Germline CDR1 SEHNR, CDR2 FQNEAQ (reference sequence). V was shortened by 1 base and J by 4 bases, with 11 bases between the two germline ends. This CDR3 has 15 amino acids. The CDR3 nucleotides are TGTGCCAGCAGCTTAGTCCTGACAGGAGGAAACACCATATATTTT. Its translation: CASSLVLTGGNTIYF.

The chain combines TRBV6-5 with TRBJ2-5; 10 bases map to TRBD1. CDR3 length: 14 residues. Germline values: CDR1 MNHEY, CDR2 SVGAGI. Trimming removed 4 bases from V and 4 bases from J; junction bases left unmatched: 3. CDR3 DNA: TGTGCCAGCAGTTTAGGACAGGGGGTAGAGACCCAGTACTTC. It codes for CASSLGQGVETQYF.

The chain has TRBV10-2 and TRBJ1-4, with TRBD1 matching 7 bases. The CDR3 extends over 15 amino acids. Germline CDR1 reads WSHSY; CDR2 reads SAAADI. The J segment lost 4 bases and the V segment lost 4 bases, leaving 6 bases of the junction unmatched. CDR3 sequence: CASSVTGTVNEKLFF. CDR3 nucleotides: TGCGCCAGCAGTGTTACCGGGACAGTTAATGAAAAACTGTTTTTT.

V and J are TRBV2 and TRBJ1-5, with D perhaps matching TRBD1 (5 bases). Germline-derived CDR1 and CDR2 are SNHLY and FYNNEI. V was clipped by 4 bases and J by 5 bases, with 12 bases between them. CDR3 length equals 14 residues. The DNA for the CDR3 is TGTGCCAGCAGTGCCCCAGGGTTCGATCAGCCCCAGCATTTT. Its protein is CASSAPGFDQPQHF.

The genes are TRBV9 and TRBJ2-1; maybe TRBD2 (5 bases). The germline CDR1 and CDR2 sequences are SGDLS and YYNGEE. The V and J ends lost 4 bases and 6 bases respectively, with 17 bases between them. The CDR3 is 15 residues long. The CDR3 is CASSRGLPPANEQFF. The CDR3 DNA sequence: TGTGCCAGCAGCCGAGGACTCCCCCCTGCCAATGAGCAGTTCTTC.

The CDR3 nucleotides read TGTGCCAGCAGCCGAGGGGGCTCAGAGCAGTACTTC. It specifies CASSRGGSEQYF. This chain joins TRBV6-5 and TRBJ2-7; 7 bases fit TRBD1. V shed 6 bases and J 7 bases; nucleotides not matched to a gene: 6. This CDR3 region has 12 residues. Germline values: CDR1 MNHEY, CDR2 SVGAGI.

The chain couples TRBV6-1 to TRBJ1-1, with unresolved D. Germline V CDR1 and CDR2: MNHNS, SASEGT. V lost 3 bases and J 6 bases, leaving 11 bases between the germline ends. The length of the CDR3 is 13 residues. CDR3: CASSDGSRPEAFF. CDR3 DNA: TGTGCCAGCAGTGACGGATCGCGGCCTGAAGCTTTCTTT.

This clone is medium-sized within its sample. The V gene is TRBV5-1, the J gene TRBJ1-1; weak D call: TRBD1 (5 bases). Trimming removed 3 bases from V and 1 base from J, with 10 bases in between. There are 14 residues in the CDR3. Germline CDR1 reads SGHRS; CDR2 reads YFSETQ. The CDR3 nucleotides are TGCGCCAGCAGCTCCCGGACAACGAACACTGAAGCTTTCTTT. Protein product: CASSSRTTNTEAFF.

This sequence joins TRBV9 and TRBJ2-2; 8 bases are a match to TRBD2. Germline-derived CDR1 and CDR2 are SGDLS and YYNGEE. The CDR3 totals 15 residues. The junction had 6 bases not matched to a gene; V was cut back by 4 bases and J by 4 bases. The CDR3 spells CASSSRRGGTGELFF. The CDR3 DNA reads TGTGCCAGCAGCTCCCGACGGGGGGGCACCGGGGAGCTGTTTTTT.